This TCR beta chain is drawn from a study of T cell changes during pregnancy in multiple sclerosis. The germline CDR1 and CDR2 sequences are MGHDK and SYGVNS. The CDR3 covers 16 residues. With 0 bases removed from V and 7 bases from J, the gap between germline ends came to 13 bases. Sequencing was performed with immunoSEQ multiplex PCR; in TCRdb, only in-frame clones are kept and a portion is missing. The table includes about 79,000 clones, around 90% detected once. The chain uses TRBV25-1 and TRBJ1-6; maybe TRBD1 (6 bases). Material: CD4+ T cells from peripheral blood mononuclear cells, obtained in the second trimester of pregnancy. The TCR was taken from a female donor with multiple sclerosis, enrolled in a pregnancy study. CDR3 region: CASSEYGLGANSPLHF. The CDR3 DNA reads as TGTGCCAGCAGTGAATATGGGCTGGGGGCAAATTCACCCCTCCACTTT.